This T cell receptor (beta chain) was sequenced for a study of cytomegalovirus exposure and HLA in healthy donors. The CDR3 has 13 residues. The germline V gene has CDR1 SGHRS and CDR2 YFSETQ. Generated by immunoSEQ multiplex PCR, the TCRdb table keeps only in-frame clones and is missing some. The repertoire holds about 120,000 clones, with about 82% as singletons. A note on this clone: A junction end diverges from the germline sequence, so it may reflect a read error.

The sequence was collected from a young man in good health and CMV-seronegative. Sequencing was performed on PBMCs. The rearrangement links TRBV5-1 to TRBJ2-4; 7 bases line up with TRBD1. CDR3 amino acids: CATSMGTGDIQYF. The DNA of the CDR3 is TGCGCCACCAGCATGGGAACAGGGGACATTCAGTACTTC.